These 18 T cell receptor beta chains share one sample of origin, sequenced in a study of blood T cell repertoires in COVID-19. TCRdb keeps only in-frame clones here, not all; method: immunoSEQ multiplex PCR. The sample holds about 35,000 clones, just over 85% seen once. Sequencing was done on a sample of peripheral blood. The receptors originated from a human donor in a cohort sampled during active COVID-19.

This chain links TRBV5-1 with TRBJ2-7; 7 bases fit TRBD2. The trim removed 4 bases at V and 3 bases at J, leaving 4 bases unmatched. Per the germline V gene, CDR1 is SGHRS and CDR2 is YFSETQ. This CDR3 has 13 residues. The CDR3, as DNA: TGCGCCAGCAGCGTGTCGGGGGGCTACGAGCAGTACTTC. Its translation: CASSVSGGYEQYF. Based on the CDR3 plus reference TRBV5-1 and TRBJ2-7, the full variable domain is KAGVTQTPRYLIKTRGQQVTLSCSPISGHRSVSWYQQTPGQGLQFLFEYFSETQRNKGNFPGRFSGRQFSNSRSEMNVSTLELGDSALYLCASSVSGGYEQYFGPGTRLTVT.

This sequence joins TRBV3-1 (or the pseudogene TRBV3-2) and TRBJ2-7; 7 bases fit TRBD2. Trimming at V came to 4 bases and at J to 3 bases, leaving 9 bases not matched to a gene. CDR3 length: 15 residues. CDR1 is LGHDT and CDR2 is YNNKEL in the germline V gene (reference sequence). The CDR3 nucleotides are TGTGCCAGCAGCCTCCGGGGGACTACCGACTACGAGCAGTACTTC. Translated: CASSLRGTTDYEQYF.

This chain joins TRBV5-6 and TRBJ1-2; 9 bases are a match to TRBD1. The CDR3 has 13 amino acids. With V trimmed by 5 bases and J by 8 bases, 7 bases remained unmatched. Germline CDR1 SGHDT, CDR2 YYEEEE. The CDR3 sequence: CASSRTGARGYTF. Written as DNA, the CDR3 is TGTGCCAGCAGTCGGACAGGGGCACGGGGCTACACCTTC.

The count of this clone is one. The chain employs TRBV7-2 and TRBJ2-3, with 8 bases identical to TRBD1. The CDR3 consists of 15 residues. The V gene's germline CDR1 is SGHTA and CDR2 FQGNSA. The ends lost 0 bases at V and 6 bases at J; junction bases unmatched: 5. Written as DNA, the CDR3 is TGTGCCAGCAGCTTAGCGGGACAGGAGCGGGATACGCAGTATTTT. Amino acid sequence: CASSLAGQERDTQYF.

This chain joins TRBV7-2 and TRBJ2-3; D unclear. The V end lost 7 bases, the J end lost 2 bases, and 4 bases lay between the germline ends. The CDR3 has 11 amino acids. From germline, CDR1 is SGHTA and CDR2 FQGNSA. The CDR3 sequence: CASTYTDTQYF. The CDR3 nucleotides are TGTGCCAGCACCTACACAGATACGCAGTATTTT.

The CDR3 bases are TGTGCCAGCAGCTTAAGAGGGGGATATTTCACCGGGGAGCTGTTTTTT. Translation gives CASSLRGGYFTGELFF. This chain joins TRBV11-2 and TRBJ2-2, with D perhaps TRBD1 (6 bases). V lost 2 bases and J 4 bases, leaving 14 bases between the germline ends. Germline V gives CDR1 SGHAT, CDR2 FQNNGV. This CDR3 spans 16 amino acids.

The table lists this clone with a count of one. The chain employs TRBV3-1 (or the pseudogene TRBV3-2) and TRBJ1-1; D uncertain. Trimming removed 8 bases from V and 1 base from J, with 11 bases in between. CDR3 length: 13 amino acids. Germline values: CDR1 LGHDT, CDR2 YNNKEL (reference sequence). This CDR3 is CASEGRWNTEAFF. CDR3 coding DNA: TGTGCCAGCGAGGGAAGGTGGAACACTGAAGCTTTCTTT.

CDR3 sequence: CASRPLRDTEAFF. The DNA of the CDR3 is TGTGCCAGCAGACCACTGCGGGACACTGAAGCTTTCTTT. This chain uses TRBV27 with TRBJ1-1; no definite D call. The V end lost 6 bases, the J end lost 3 bases, and 11 bases lay between the germline ends. The CDR3 runs 13 residues. Germline CDR1 is MNHEY and CDR2 is SMNVEV (reference sequence).

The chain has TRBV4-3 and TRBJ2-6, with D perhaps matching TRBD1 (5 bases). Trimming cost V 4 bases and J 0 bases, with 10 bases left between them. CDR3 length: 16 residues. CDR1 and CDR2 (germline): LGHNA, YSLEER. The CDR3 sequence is CASSLTRASGANVLTF. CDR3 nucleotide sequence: TGCGCCAGCAGCCTAACCAGGGCCTCTGGGGCCAACGTCCTGACTTTC.

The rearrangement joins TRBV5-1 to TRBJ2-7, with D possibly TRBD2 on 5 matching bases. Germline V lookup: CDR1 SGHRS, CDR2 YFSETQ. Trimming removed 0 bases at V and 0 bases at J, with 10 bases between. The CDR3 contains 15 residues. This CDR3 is CASSLGTPSSYEQYF. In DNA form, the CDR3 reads TGCGCCAGCAGCTTGGGGACTCCGAGCTCCTACGAGCAGTACTTC.

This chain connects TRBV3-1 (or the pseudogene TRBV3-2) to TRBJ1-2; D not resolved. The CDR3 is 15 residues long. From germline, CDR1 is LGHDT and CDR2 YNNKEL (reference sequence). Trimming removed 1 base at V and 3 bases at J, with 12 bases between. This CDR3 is CASSQGLGEHYGYTF. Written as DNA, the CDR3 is TGTGCCAGCAGCCAAGGCCTCGGAGAGCACTATGGCTACACCTTC.

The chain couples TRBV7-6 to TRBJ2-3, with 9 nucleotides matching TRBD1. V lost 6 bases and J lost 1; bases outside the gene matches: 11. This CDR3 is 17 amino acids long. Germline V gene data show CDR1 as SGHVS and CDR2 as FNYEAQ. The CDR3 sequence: CASRPGTGGWGTDTQYF. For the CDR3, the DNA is TGTGCCAGCAGACCAGGCACAGGGGGCTGGGGCACAGATACGCAGTATTTT.

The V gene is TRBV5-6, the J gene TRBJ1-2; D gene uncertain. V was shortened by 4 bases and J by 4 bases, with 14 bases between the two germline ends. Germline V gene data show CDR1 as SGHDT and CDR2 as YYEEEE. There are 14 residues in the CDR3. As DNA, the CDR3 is TGTGCCAGCAGCCCCGCCCGGCGGATCTATGGCTACACCTTC. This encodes CASSPARRIYGYTF.

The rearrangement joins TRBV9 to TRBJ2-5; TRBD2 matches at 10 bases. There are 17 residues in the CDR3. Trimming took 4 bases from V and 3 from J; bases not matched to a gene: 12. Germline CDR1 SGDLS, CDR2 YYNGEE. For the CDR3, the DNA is TGTGCCAGCAGCCCCCTGGGTACTAGCGGGGTGAAAGAGACCCAGTACTTC. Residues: CASSPLGTSGVKETQYF. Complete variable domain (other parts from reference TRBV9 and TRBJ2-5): DSGVTQTPKHLITATGQRVTLRCSPRSGDLSVYWYQQSLDQGLQFLIQYYNGEERAKGNILERFSAQQFPDLHSELNLSSLELGDSALYFCASSPLGTSGVKETQYFGPGTRLLVL.

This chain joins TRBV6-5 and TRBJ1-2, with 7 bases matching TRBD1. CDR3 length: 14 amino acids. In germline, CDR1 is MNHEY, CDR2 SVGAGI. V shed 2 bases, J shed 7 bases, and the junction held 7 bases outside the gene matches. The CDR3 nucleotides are TGTGCCAGCAGTTACACAGGGGCCGCCTCTGGCTACACCTTC. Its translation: CASSYTGAASGYTF.

This chain's CDR3 is CASSPRLGDSPLHF. The CDR3 DNA follows: TGTGCCAGCAGCCCCAGGCTGGGAGACTCACCCCTCCACTTT. The rearrangement uses TRBV5-4 and TRBJ1-6; D not resolved. This CDR3 has 14 amino acids. Germline V gene data show CDR1 as SGHNT and CDR2 as YYREEE (reference sequence). Trimming cost V 4 bases and J 10 bases, with 15 bases left between them.

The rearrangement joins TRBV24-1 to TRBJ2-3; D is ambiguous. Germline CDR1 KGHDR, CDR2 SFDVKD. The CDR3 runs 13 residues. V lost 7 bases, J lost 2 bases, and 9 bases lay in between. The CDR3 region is CATSATVTDTQYF. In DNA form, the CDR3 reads TGTGCCACCAGCGCAACTGTCACAGATACGCAGTATTTT.

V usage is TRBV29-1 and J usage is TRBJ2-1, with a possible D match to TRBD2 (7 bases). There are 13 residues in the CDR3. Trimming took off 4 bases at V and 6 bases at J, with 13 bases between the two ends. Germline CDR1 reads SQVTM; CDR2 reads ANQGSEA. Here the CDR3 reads CSVGKGGFNEQFF. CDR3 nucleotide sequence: TGCAGCGTTGGGAAGGGGGGGTTCAATGAGCAGTTCTTC.